Below are 25 T cell receptor beta chains sequenced from a single sample in a study of blood T cell repertoires in COVID-19. Profiled with immunoSEQ multiplex PCR; TCRdb holds only in-frame clones, not every one. This sample carries fewer than 200,000 clones, approximately 82% of them seen once, and the ten largest clones take roughly 20%. The sequencing input was peripheral blood. Source of these receptors: a woman aged 80 or older with acute or convalescent COVID-19.

This rearrangement joins TRBV21-1 to TRBJ2-4; the D segment call TRBD2 is taken from the table without a DNA check. TRBV21-1 is deemed a pseudogene. CDR3 length equals 17 residues. CDR3 amino acids: CASSKAWVEVAKNIQYF. CDR3 bases: TGTGCCAGCAGCAAAGCGTGGGTGGAGGTCGCCAAAAACATTCAGTACTTC.

This clone was counted only a few times. The chain links TRBV20-1 to TRBJ2-7, with D unclear. Germline-derived CDR1 and CDR2 are DFQATT and SNEGSKA (reference sequence). V shed 6 bases and J shed 4 bases, with 10 bases lying between them. CDR3 length equals 11 residues. CDR3: CSAGAAYEQYF. CDR3 nucleotides: TGCAGTGCCGGAGCCGCATACGAGCAGTACTTC.

The chain links TRBV19 to TRBJ1-5, with 12 bases identical to TRBD1. The CDR3 has 16 residues. V lost 5 bases to trimming and J lost 5 bases; unmatched junction nucleotides: 7. Germline-derived CDR1 and CDR2 are LNHDA and SQIVND (reference sequence). In nucleotides, the CDR3 is TGTGCCAGTAGTGCCTCGGGACAGGGGGCCTATCAGCCCCAGCATTTT. Translation gives CASSASGQGAYQPQHF.

V is TRBV19 and J is TRBJ1-5, with D maybe TRBD1 (5 bases). Deletions cut 6 bases from V and 5 bases from J, with 14 bases between. The germline V gene encodes CDR1 LNHDA and CDR2 SQIVND (reference sequence). The CDR3 consists of 14 residues. CDR3 nucleotide sequence: TGTGCCAGTAGAGGACACAAGCCTCATCAGCCCCAGCATTTT. Translated: CASRGHKPHQPQHF.

V gene TRBV2 combines with J gene TRBJ2-3, with 9 positions matching TRBD1. The CDR3 length is 13 residues. The V and J ends lost 11 bases and 4 bases, in that order; junction bases with no gene match: 7. The germline gives CDR1 SNHLY, CDR2 FYNNEI. The CDR3 DNA follows: TGTGCCTCCGGGACAGGGCGTTCAGATACGCAGTATTTT. Residues: CASGTGRSDTQYF.

This chain joins TRBV27 and TRBJ1-1, with D hard to call. CDR1 and CDR2 from the germline V gene are MNHEY and SMNVEV (reference sequence). V dropped 0 bases and J dropped 3 bases, with 14 bases sitting between them. The CDR3 runs to 16 residues. The DNA of the CDR3 is TGTGCCAGCAGTTTATCGCCACTTTTGGTCGACACTGAAGCTTTCTTT. Its protein product is CASSLSPLLVDTEAFF.

The chain is built from TRBV13 and TRBJ2-7; D is perhaps TRBD1 (8 bases). V gave up 5 bases and J gave up 6 bases, with 20 bases separating them. The CDR3 length is 15 residues. Germline lookup yields CDR1 PRHDT and CDR2 FYEKMQ (reference sequence). CDR3 loop: CASSPRRTGRGEQYF. The CDR3 coding sequence is TGTGCCAGCAGCCCGCGTCGGACAGGGAGGGGCGAGCAGTACTTC.

This chain joins TRBV19 and TRBJ2-1; possibly TRBD1 for D (5 bases). The CDR3 is 14 residues long. CDR1 LNHDA and CDR2 SQIVND come from the germline V gene (reference sequence). V gave up 5 bases and J gave up 3 bases, with 11 bases separating them. The CDR3 region is CASSFQGLYNEQFF. In DNA form, the CDR3 reads TGTGCCAGTAGTTTCCAGGGCCTCTACAATGAGCAGTTCTTC.

V and J are TRBV3-1 (or the pseudogene TRBV3-2) and TRBJ2-3, with D tentatively TRBD2 (6 bases). The CDR3 covers 16 residues. The germline gives CDR1 LGHDT, CDR2 YNNKEL (reference sequence). Trimming stripped 5 bases from V and 1 base from J, with 16 bases between. DNA for the CDR3: TGTGCCAGCAGCTATAGACTAGGCGGGGGCACAGATACGCAGTATTTT. It encodes CASSYRLGGGTDTQYF.

This clone was recorded only once. The chain couples TRBV4-3 to TRBJ2-1; weak D call: TRBD2 (6 bases). The V gene's germline CDR1 is LGHNA and CDR2 YSLEER. The CDR3 is made up of 17 amino acids. The germline V and J ends were trimmed by 4 bases and 0 bases, with 16 bases remaining between them. The CDR3 coding sequence is TGCGCCAGCAGCCCTTTCTTCGGGAGAAGCTCCTACAATGAGCAGTTCTTC. This gives the protein CASSPFFGRSSYNEQFF.

This clone came up once. The rearrangement uses TRBV14 and TRBJ2-7; 7 nucleotides line up with TRBD2. The CDR3 consists of 14 residues. The trim removed 0 bases at V and 3 bases at J, leaving 2 bases unmatched. Germline CDR1 and CDR2: SGHDN and FVKESK. CDR3: CASSQEPSGYEQYF. Written as DNA, the CDR3 is TGTGCCAGCAGCCAAGAGCCTAGCGGCTACGAGCAGTACTTC. The full variable domain, with the rest looked up from reference TRBV14 and TRBJ2-7, is EAGVTQFPSHSVIEKGQTVTLRCDPISGHDNLYWYRRVMGKEIKFLLHFVKESKQDESGMPNNRFLAERTGGTYSTLKVQPAELEDSGVYFCASSQEPSGYEQYFGPGTRLTVT.

This clone has just one count. The rearrangement uses TRBV3-1 (or the pseudogene TRBV3-2) and TRBJ2-2; possibly TRBD1 for D (5 bases). V lost 4 bases and J lost 0, with 9 bases in between. Germline V gene data show CDR1 as LGHDT and CDR2 as YNNKEL (reference sequence). The CDR3 is 15 amino acids. The CDR3 sequence: CASSLWTTNTGELFF. CDR3 DNA: TGTGCCAGCAGCCTCTGGACAACGAACACCGGGGAGCTGTTTTTT.

The chain couples TRBV7-2 to TRBJ2-1, with 8 nucleotides matching TRBD2. The germline CDR1 and CDR2 sequences are SGHTA and FQGNSA. J was trimmed by 7 bases and V by 0 bases; bases with no gene match: 8. The CDR3 has 16 residues. The CDR3 coding sequence is TGTGCCAGCAGCTTAGCTCGGAGGCTAGCGGGTAATGAGCAGTTCTTC. Its translation is CASSLARRLAGNEQFF.

This clone was seen a handful of times. The chain joins TRBV27 to TRBJ2-3; no reliable D call. Germline V gene sequence: CDR1 MNHEY, CDR2 SMNVEV (reference sequence). The CDR3 has 15 amino acids. V lost 6 bases to trimming and J lost 1 base, with 14 bases between them. The CDR3: CASRYQRVGTDTQYF. CDR3 bases: TGTGCCAGCAGATACCAGCGTGTGGGCACAGATACGCAGTATTTT.

In its sample, this clone was seen once. The chain recombines TRBV11-2 with TRBJ2-5; TRBD2 matches at 15 bases. Germline CDR1 and CDR2: SGHAT and FQNNGV. There are 16 residues in the CDR3. The ends lost 4 bases at V and 2 bases at J; junction bases unmatched: 2. The CDR3 reads CASSSGLAGGQETQYF. CDR3 sequence (DNA): TGTGCCAGCAGCTCGGGACTAGCGGGAGGACAAGAGACCCAGTACTTC. Looking up the rest from reference TRBV11-2 and TRBJ2-5 gives the full variable domain: EAGVAQSPRYKIIEKRQSVAFWCNPISGHATLYWYQQILGQGPKLLIQFQNNGVVDDSQLPKDRFSAERLKGVDSTLKIQPAKLEDSAVYLCASSSGLAGGQETQYFGPGTRLLVL.

V usage is TRBV7-9 and J usage is TRBJ2-1; D not resolved. This CDR3 comprises 15 residues. Germline lookup yields CDR1 SEHNR and CDR2 FQNEAQ (reference sequence). The V end lost 5 bases, the J end lost 5 bases, and 16 bases lay between the germline ends. The CDR3 nucleotides are TGTGCCAGCAGCCACCCTACCTCGGAGAACAATGAGCAGTTCTTC. Translated, it gives CASSHPTSENNEQFF.

The rearrangement links TRBV19 to TRBJ2-7; D not certain. CDR3 length: 15 residues. The V gene's germline CDR1 is LNHDA and CDR2 SQIVND (reference sequence). V dropped 1 base and J dropped 0 bases, with 10 bases sitting between them. The CDR3 sequence is CASSIVARSSYEQYF. CDR3 sequence (DNA): TGTGCCAGTAGTATAGTAGCTCGGAGCTCCTACGAGCAGTACTTC. Combining the CDR3 with reference TRBV19 and TRBJ2-7 gives the whole variable domain DGGITQSPKYLFRKEGQNVTLSCEQNLNHDAMYWYRQDPGQGLRLIYYSQIVNDFQKGDIAEGYSVSREKKESFPLTVTSAQKNPTAFYLCASSIVARSSYEQYFGPGTRLTVT.

The J gene is TRBJ1-1, the V gene TRBV9; possibly TRBD1 for D (6 bases). This CDR3 spans 16 amino acids. Trimming left V 0 bases short and J 5 bases short, with 17 bases between. The germline CDR1 and CDR2 sequences are SGDLS and YYNGEE. The CDR3 DNA reads TGTGCCAGCAGCGTAGAGGCTTCCAGGGGAACTACTGAAGCTTTCTTT. It specifies CASSVEASRGTTEAFF.

This clone was counted once. V gene TRBV6-5 combines with J gene TRBJ2-2; D remains ambiguous. Trimming removed 4 bases from V and 6 bases from J, with 9 bases in between. The CDR3 runs 13 residues. CDR1 and CDR2 from the germline V gene are MNHEY and SVGAGI. The CDR3 protein is CASSFGLAGELFF. DNA of the CDR3: TGTGCCAGCAGTTTCGGGTTGGCCGGGGAGCTGTTTTTT.

The V gene is TRBV5-1, the J gene TRBJ2-7; 10 nucleotides agree with TRBD2. The CDR3 is 16 amino acids. V lost 0 bases to trimming and J lost 4 bases; unmatched junction nucleotides: 7. Looked up from germline, CDR1 is SGHRS and CDR2 is YFSETQ. The CDR3 DNA sequence: TGCGCCAGCAGCTTGGCCCCAGCGGGAGGGCCTTACGAGCAGTACTTC. It yields the protein CASSLAPAGGPYEQYF.

In its sample, this clone was seen once. J is TRBJ2-3 and V is TRBV2; 12 bases align to TRBD2. The CDR3 contains 16 residues. V lost 5 bases, J lost 5 bases, and 8 bases stayed unmatched. Germline V CDR1 and CDR2: SNHLY, FYNNEI. This CDR3 reads CASSTASGRAIDTQYF. Written as DNA, the CDR3 is TGTGCCAGCAGTACCGCTAGCGGGAGGGCAATAGATACGCAGTATTTT.

The V gene is TRBV6-5, the J gene TRBJ2-5; 12 bases line up with TRBD2. This CDR3 comprises 15 residues. V shed 4 bases and J 7 bases; nucleotides not matched to a gene: 7. CDR1 and CDR2 (germline): MNHEY, SVGAGI. CDR3 coding DNA: TGTGCCAGCAGTTCGACGACTAGCGGGAGTGGGACCCAGTACTTC. Its translation: CASSSTTSGSGTQYF.

This clone was seen a handful of times. The chain combines TRBV5-1 with TRBJ2-5; 14 bases line up with TRBD2. Germline loops: CDR1 SGHRS, CDR2 YFSETQ. The CDR3 has 15 residues. V gave up 4 bases and J gave up 4 bases; unmatched junction bases: 3. The CDR3 bases are TGCGCCAGCAGCCCGGGACTAGCGGGAGCAGAGACCCAGTACTTC. This encodes CASSPGLAGAETQYF.

The chain is built from TRBV5-1 and TRBJ1-5, with D possibly being TRBD1 (5 bases). Germline values: CDR1 SGHRS, CDR2 YFSETQ. This CDR3 is built from 14 residues. Trimming stripped 1 base from V and 5 bases from J, with 10 bases between. The CDR3 loop reads CASSLLGRDQPQHF. The CDR3 DNA sequence: TGCGCCAGCAGCTTGTTGGGCAGGGATCAGCCCCAGCATTTT. The variable domain in full, completed from reference TRBV5-1 and TRBJ1-5, reads KAGVTQTPRYLIKTRGQQVTLSCSPISGHRSVSWYQQTPGQGLQFLFEYFSETQRNKGNFPGRFSGRQFSNSRSEMNVSTLELGDSALYLCASSLLGRDQPQHFGDGTRLSIL.

This rearrangement joins TRBV19 to TRBJ1-1; the match to TRBD1 covers 7 bases. CDR1 and CDR2 (germline): LNHDA, SQIVND (reference sequence). The length of the CDR3 is 14 residues. V shed 5 bases and J 2 bases; nucleotides not matched to a gene: 5. CDR3 sequence reads: CASSPRQGNTEAFF. DNA of the CDR3: TGTGCCAGTAGTCCCCGACAGGGTAACACTGAAGCTTTCTTT.